A selection of T cell receptor beta chains follows, all from one sample in a study of blood T cell repertoires in COVID-19. Profiling relied on immunoSEQ multiplex PCR, and the TCRdb table lists in-frame clones only, not all of them. The sample lists roughly 210,000 clones, 84% seen once, with about 11% in the top ten. Sequencing was performed on peripheral blood. The receptor source for this set is a woman older than 75 with COVID-19, enrolled during active disease. Each CDR3 is given with its conserved first and last residue. Each record gives: CDR3 protein, J gene, V gene.

CASSSTGSTVPQHF,TRBJ1-5,TRBV27
CASSMDRQGYTF,TRBJ1-2,TRBV5-4
CASSLGASGSYEQYF,TRBJ2-7,TRBV7-3
CASSAQGSNQPQHF,TRBJ1-5,TRBV19
CASSLATSSYNSPLHF,TRBJ1-6,TRBV7-6
CASSPTSLVQQYF,TRBJ2-3,TRBV5-1
CASRAGVNYGYTF,TRBJ1-2,TRBV28
CASSLSPRDSPLHF,TRBJ1-6,TRBV5-1
CASSLAGTSGLSREQYF,TRBJ2-7,TRBV7-2
CASSLVRDRWTGLYEQYF,TRBJ2-7,TRBV5-6
CASSLGSPLDAQFF,TRBJ2-1,TRBV7-9
CASRGQGTGNSPLHF,TRBJ1-6,TRBV2
CASSRRTSAGGETQYF,TRBJ2-5,TRBV3-1/TRBV3-2
CASSIQRGGTDTQYF,TRBJ2-3,TRBV7-2
CATSDTRTGKKETQYF,TRBJ2-5,TRBV24-1
CASSVLGPNTEAFF,TRBJ1-1,TRBV2
CSGGEREETQYF,TRBJ2-5,TRBV29-1
CASSLTGIGSGRTQYF,TRBJ2-5,TRBV2
CASSITPDNRGRTYGYTF,TRBJ1-2,TRBV19
CALAVAGAHNEQFF,TRBJ2-1,TRBV7-2
CASSLGADNSPLHF,TRBJ1-6,TRBV2
CASSLELATNEQFF,TRBJ2-1,TRBV11-2
CASSSNGGAPNTEAFF,TRBJ1-1,TRBV7-9
CASSDFPGLSTDTQYF,TRBJ2-3,TRBV6-4
CASSLDSRGETQYF,TRBJ2-5,TRBV5-1
CASSPGTGAQANYGYTF,TRBJ1-2,TRBV18
CASSPPKGGRGNEQFF,TRBJ2-1,TRBV3-1/TRBV3-2
CASSPGTGVSGELFF,TRBJ2-2,TRBV7-9
CASSLGGPNEKLFF,TRBJ1-4,TRBV5-1
CASSFSGGQETQYF,TRBJ2-5,TRBV28
CASSLWTGINNEQFF,TRBJ2-1,TRBV5-1
CASSQAGEVGAGELFF,TRBJ2-2,TRBV4-3
CASSIIPQGAGTEAFF,TRBJ1-1,TRBV5-1
CASSQDRTGPGTIYF,TRBJ1-3,TRBV4-3
CASSTTGLSPLHF,TRBJ1-6,TRBV19
CASSAQGEPQHF,TRBJ1-5,TRBV3-1/TRBV3-2
CAIREGTGRTDTQYF,TRBJ2-3,TRBV10-3
CASSPSGGIYNEQFF,TRBJ2-1,TRBV3-1/TRBV3-2
CASSLDFQEQFF,TRBJ2-1,TRBV12-3/TRBV12-4
CASSLGPAGDSYNEQFF,TRBJ2-1,TRBV7-6
CASSWSQQVNTEAFF,TRBJ1-1,TRBV6-5
CASSLVAVGKEKLFF,TRBJ1-4,TRBV5-1
CASSSTGNTGELFF,TRBJ2-2,TRBV5-4
CASSVGDSGNQPQHF,TRBJ1-5,TRBV9
CASSPISQGQGGYTF,TRBJ1-2,TRBV3-1/TRBV3-2
CSGITGQEAFF,TRBJ1-1,TRBV29-1
CASSFLSARRGTF,TRBJ2-7,TRBV11-2
CASSLVGGAPNYGYTF,TRBJ1-2,TRBV7-2
CASSPNPPGGAFF,TRBJ1-1,TRBV5-1
CASNPGQGVGEKLFF,TRBJ1-4,TRBV2
CASRLDGGTEAFF,TRBJ1-1,TRBV12-3/TRBV12-4